The 8 T cell receptor beta chains in this list originate from one sample, sequenced in a study of cytomegalovirus exposure and HLA in healthy donors. PCR was performed using 60 Vbeta and 13 Jbeta primers. The method was immunoSEQ multiplex PCR; TCRdb's version includes in-frame clones alone and lacks a portion of them. The repertoire has more than 150,000 clones, about three quarters of them found once; the top ten carry about 1.5%. The specimen sequenced was PBMCs. The receptors originated from a man younger than 35 in good health and CMV-seronegative.

This chain connects TRBV6-1 to TRBJ2-7, with a tentative D call TRBD2 (6 bases). The CDR3 loop spans 14 amino acids. The germline V and J ends were trimmed by 7 bases and 1 base, with 14 bases remaining between them. CDR1 MNHNS and CDR2 SASEGT come from the germline V gene. The CDR3 is CASTRGLTSYEQYF. In nucleotides, the CDR3 is TGTGCCAGCACCCGGGGACTGACTTCCTACGAGCAGTACTTC.

The chain carries TRBV19 and TRBJ1-1; TRBD1 matches at 11 bases. CDR1 is LNHDA, CDR2 SQIVND, per germline (reference sequence). V gave up 6 bases and J gave up 1 base; unmatched junction bases: 4. The CDR3 runs to 15 residues. CDR3 bases: TGTGCCAGTAGGGGACAGGGGGTGGGGAACACTGAAGCTTTCTTT. Protein sequence: CASRGQGVGNTEAFF.

In its sample, this clone was seen a few times. The genes are TRBV30 and TRBJ1-4; possible D gene TRBD1, 5 bases. This CDR3 has 16 residues. Germline V gene sequence: CDR1 GTSNPN, CDR2 SVGIG (reference sequence). V lost 3 bases and J lost 7, with 21 bases in between. CDR3 residues: CAWSRGESWSGEKLFF. The CDR3, as DNA: TGTGCCTGGAGCCGGGGGGAGTCTTGGTCGGGTGAAAAACTGTTTTTT. Variable domain in full (rest from reference TRBV30 and TRBJ1-4): SQTIHQWPATLVQPVGSPLSLECTVEGTSNPNLYWYRQAAGRGLQLLFYSVGIGQISSEVPQNLSASRPQDRQFILSSKKLLLSDSGFYLCAWSRGESWSGEKLFFGSGTQLSVL.

The chain joins TRBV7-6 to TRBJ2-3, with D hard to call. This CDR3 is 14 amino acids long. Per germline, CDR1 SGHVS and CDR2 FNYEAQ. The V gene lost 4 bases and the J gene lost 1 base, with 9 bases spanning the gap. The CDR3 nucleotides are TGTGCCAGCAGCTCCCCCCTTGGCACAGATACGCAGTATTTT. Its protein is CASSSPLGTDTQYF.

The chain uses TRBV7-9 and TRBJ1-2; 7 bases are a match to TRBD1. The CDR3 has 16 amino acids. Germline values: CDR1 SEHNR, CDR2 FQNEAQ (reference sequence). V shed 5 bases and J 2 bases; nucleotides not matched to a gene: 11. The CDR3 DNA reads TGTGCCAGCAGCAAAAAAGAGGGGGCAAAAAACTATGGCTACACCTTC. Translating it yields CASSKKEGAKNYGYTF. The variable domain in full, with the rest retrieved from reference TRBV7-9 and TRBJ1-2, is DTGVSQNPRHKITKRGQNVTFRCDPISEHNRLYWYRQTLGQGPEFLTYFQNEAQLEKSRLLSDRFSAERPKGSFSTLEIQRTEQGDSAMYLCASSKKEGAKNYGYTFGSGTRLTVV.

The gene calls are TRBV12-5 and TRBJ2-2; maybe TRBD2 (7 bases). The CDR3 has 16 amino acids. Trimming stripped 5 bases from V and 0 bases from J, with 13 bases between. CDR1 LGHNT and CDR2 FRNRAP come from the germline V gene. DNA of the CDR3: TGTGCTAGTGGTCCAGGGGACTACGCGAACACCGGGGAGCTGTTTTTT. This gives the protein CASGPGDYANTGELFF.

V and J are TRBV2 and TRBJ2-1; 9 nucleotides line up with TRBD1. V lost 5 bases, J lost 8 bases, and 10 bases stayed unmatched. In germline, CDR1 is SNHLY, CDR2 FYNNEI. This CDR3 has 15 residues. CDR3 loop: CASSWDREFGDEQFF. The CDR3 nucleotides read TGTGCCAGCAGTTGGGACAGGGAATTTGGGGATGAGCAGTTCTTC.

This clone was seen a single time. V usage is TRBV6-5 and J usage is TRBJ1-3; TRBD1 might be the D (6 bases). The CDR3 has 15 residues. CDR1 MNHEY and CDR2 SVGAGI come from the germline V gene. Trimming pared 7 bases from V and 0 bases from J, leaving 13 bases between. In nucleotides, the CDR3 is TGTGCCAGCATTCCCCAGGGGAGCTCTGGAAACACCATATATTTT. Translating gives CASIPQGSSGNTIYF.